Below, 5 T cell receptor beta chains from the same sample are listed, as sequenced in a study of T cell repertoires in cytomegalovirus infection (dated by TCRdb to between 2018 and 2020). No antigen has been identified for these receptors. The sequencer was an Illumina HiSeq 1500. The public reads were reanalyzed by TCRdb: fastp trimming at Q25, MiXCR alignment, in-frame beta chains only. CDR3 protein duplicates are merged, each entry listing the most common genes and DNA. The sample table shows about 900,000 distinct CDR3 sequences, and approximately 30% are seen once. Together, the top ten hold roughly 13% of the sample. The treatment or condition label corresponds to: in vitro stimulation with specific CMV peptide epitopes to enrich CMV-specific T cells. Source: cultured CD8+ T cells from PBMCs, taken from culture after CMV antigen stimulation. The receptors were gathered from a human donor in good health (CMV status not recorded). Some clones in this sample may be carry-over from other donors' samples.

This clonotype was counted many times. CDR3 DNA: TGTGCCAGCAGCTTATATATCAGGGGGGACACTGAAGCTTTCTTT. Its protein is CASSLYIRGDTEAFF. J is TRBJ1-1 and V is TRBV7-2; 7 bases agree with TRBD1. In germline, CDR1 is SGHTA, CDR2 FQGNSA. The CDR3 loop spans 15 amino acids. V lost 2 bases and J lost 3; bases outside the gene matches: 6.

For this clonotype: A much larger clone sits a single nucleotide away, making a read error possible. The chain employs TRBV7-2 and TRBJ1-1; D gene uncertain. Deletions cut 1 base from V and 3 bases from J, with 18 bases between. Germline values: CDR1 SGHTA, CDR2 FQGNSA. The CDR3 covers 17 residues. CDR3 sequence (DNA): TGTGCCAGCAGCTTAGGTTTGGTCGAGTGGAGGGACACTGAAGCTTTCTTT. The encoded protein is CASSLGLVEWRDTEAFF.

The chain carries TRBV5-6 and TRBJ1-4; TRBD1 matches at 7 bases. The CDR3 has 16 residues. CDR1 and CDR2 (germline): SGHDT, YYEEEE. The V segment lost 3 bases and the J segment 6 bases; nucleotides outside the gene matches: 11. CDR3 nucleotides: TGTGCCAGCAGCTCTGGACAGGAGGGGATTTATGAAAAACTGTTTTTT. It is translated as CASSSGQEGIYEKLFF.

This clonotype occurred many times. The chain couples TRBV7-6 to TRBJ2-5; the D is unclear. Trimming left V 3 bases short and J 5 bases short, with 10 bases between. The CDR3 sequence is 13 residues long. The V gene's germline CDR1 is SGHVS and CDR2 FNYEAQ. The CDR3 DNA sequence: TGTGCCAGCAGCTTCGGTGGGCTGGAGACCCAGTACTTC. It translates to CASSFGGLETQYF.

This clonotype was seen at least ten times. V usage is TRBV7-8 and J usage is TRBJ1-1, with D maybe TRBD1 (6 bases). The CDR3 consists of 15 residues. Germline assignment: CDR1 SGHVS and CDR2 FQNEAQ. The V and J ends lost 7 bases and 1 base respectively, with 16 bases between them. CDR3 in DNA: TGTGCCAGCATAAAAACAGGGAGGGGGAACACTGAAGCTTTCTTT. Amino acids: CASIKTGRGNTEAFF.